These T cell receptor beta chains were read from a single sample in a study of blood T cell repertoires in COVID-19. Data came from immunoSEQ multiplex PCR; TCRdb stores just in-frame clones and leaves some out. The sample shows approximately 200,000 clones, about nine tenths of them seen only once. Sample: peripheral blood. These TCRs come from a middle-aged man with acute or convalescent COVID-19. Each CDR3 is given with its conserved first and last residue. Each record gives: J gene, V gene, clone size, D gene, CDR3 DNA, CDR3 protein. D genes are given only for firm matches. The size entry is marked missing in some rows and otherwise reads once, few, many or a size class.

TRBJ1-2,TRBV19,-,TRBD1,TGTGCCAGTAGGGAACAGGGGGCGGTTGGATATGGCTACACCTTC,CASREQGAVGYGYTF
TRBJ1-1,TRBV11-2,-,-,TGTGCCAGCAGCGCCCGGGACAAAGGGGACACTGAAGCTTTCTTT,CASSARDKGDTEAFF
TRBJ1-3,TRBV7-9,-,TRBD1,TGTGCCAGCAGCTCTTTTGGGGCAGGGGGCATCTCTGGAAACACCATATATTTT,CASSSFGAGGISGNTIYF
TRBJ1-1,TRBV19,-,-,TGTGCCAGTAGTATTTTAGGGGCTAACACTGAAGCTTTCTTT,CASSILGANTEAFF
TRBJ1-5,TRBV21-1,-,-,TGTGCCAGCAGCAAAGGACAGTGCAATCAGCCCCAGCATTTT,CASSKGQCNQPQHF
TRBJ1-2,TRBV5-6,-,-,TGTGCCAGCAGCTTGGAGGCGGCAATTGGCTACACCTTC,CASSLEAAIGYTF
TRBJ2-7,TRBV5-4,-,TRBD2,TGTGCCAGCAGCTTCCCCGGGGGAGCGGGGGGCTCCTACGAGCAGTACTTC,CASSFPGGAGGSYEQYF
TRBJ2-4,TRBV6-6,-,TRBD1,TGTGCCAGCAGCCTCCAGGGGGCCGGCAAAAACATTCAGTACTTC,CASSLQGAGKNIQYF
TRBJ1-1,TRBV18,-,TRBD1,TGTGCCAGCTCACCTGCGCAGGGGGAGGCTGAAGCTTTCTTT,CASSPAQGEAEAFF
TRBJ2-3,TRBV18,-,TRBD1,TGTGCCAGCTCACCGGTGGCCAGGGGGCACACAGATACGCAGTATTTT,CASSPVARGHTDTQYF
TRBJ1-2,TRBV6-5,-,-,TGTGCCAGCAGTTACGATATCAGGGGCCCTTATGGCTACACCTTC,CASSYDIRGPYGYTF
TRBJ2-3,TRBV11-2,-,TRBD2,TGTGCCAGCAGCACGGAAGCGGGGGGGCTGATCGGAGATACGCAGTATTTT,CASSTEAGGLIGDTQYF
TRBJ1-3,TRBV18,once,-,TGTGCCAGCTCACCATTCTTCAGGGCAACTGGAAACACCATATATTTT,CASSPFFRATGNTIYF
TRBJ2-2,TRBV7-9,-,TRBD1,TGTGCCAGCAGTACTACAGGGGCCCCCATGAACACCGGGGAGCTGTTTTTT,CASSTTGAPMNTGELFF
TRBJ2-3,TRBV24-1,once,TRBD2,TGTGCCACCAGTGGCGGGGGACGCACAGATACGCAGTATTTT,CATSGGGRTDTQYF
TRBJ1-4,TRBV7-9,-,TRBD1,TGTGCCAGCAGCTCAAGGACAGGGGGGAAGGGTCCGGGCGAAAAACTGTTTTTT,CASSSRTGGKGPGEKLFF
TRBJ1-5,TRBV6-5,-,-,TGTGCCAGCAGTTTCAGGGAATCGAATCAGCCCCAGCATTTT,CASSFRESNQPQHF
TRBJ2-5,TRBV7-9,-,TRBD2,TGTGCCAGCAGCCCCTACCCCGCGGGGGGTATGGAGACCCAGTACTTC,CASSPYPAGGMETQYF